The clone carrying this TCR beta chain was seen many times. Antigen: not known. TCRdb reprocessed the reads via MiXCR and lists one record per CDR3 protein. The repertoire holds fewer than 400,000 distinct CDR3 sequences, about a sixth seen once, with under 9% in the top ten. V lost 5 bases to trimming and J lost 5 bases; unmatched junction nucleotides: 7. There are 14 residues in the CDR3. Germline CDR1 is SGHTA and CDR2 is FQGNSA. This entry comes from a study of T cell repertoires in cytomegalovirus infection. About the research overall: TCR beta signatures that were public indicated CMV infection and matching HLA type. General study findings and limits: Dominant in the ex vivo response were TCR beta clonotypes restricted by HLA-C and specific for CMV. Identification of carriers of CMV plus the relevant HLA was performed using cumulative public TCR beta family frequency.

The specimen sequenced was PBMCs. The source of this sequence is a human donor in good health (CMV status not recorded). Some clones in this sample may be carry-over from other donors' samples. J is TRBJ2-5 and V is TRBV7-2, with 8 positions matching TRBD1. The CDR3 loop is CASSKGQASETQYF. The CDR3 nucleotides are TGTGCCAGCAGCAAGGGACAGGCAAGTGAGACCCAGTACTTC.